These 19 T cell receptor beta chains were sequenced from one sample in a study of blood T cell repertoires in COVID-19. Sequencing used immunoSEQ multiplex PCR; TCRdb keeps in-frame clones, though not all of them. The sample records more than 150,000 clones, 80% to 85% being singletons. Sequencing used PBMCs or T cells enriched from blood (not recorded which). The receptors were sampled from a woman aged 45-65 years who had recovered from COVID-19.

The gene calls are TRBV6-2 or TRBV6-3 and TRBJ1-5, with 8 positions matching TRBD1. V lost 5 bases and J lost 0; bases outside the gene matches: 3. The CDR3 sequence is 15 residues long. Per germline, CDR1 MNHEY and CDR2 SVGEGT. CDR3 sequence: CASSHTGGSNQPQHF. CDR3 in DNA: TGTGCCAGCAGTCACACAGGGGGTAGCAATCAGCCCCAGCATTTT.

This clone appeared a few times. In DNA form, the CDR3 reads TGTGCCAGCAGTTTACGACAGGGTTTGTTTGAGCAGTTCTTC. It encodes CASSLRQGLFEQFF. The V call is TRBV27, the J call TRBJ2-1; TRBD1 matches 7 bases. The CDR3 loop spans 14 amino acids. Germline CDR1 is MNHEY and CDR2 is SMNVEV (reference sequence). V trimming: 2 bases; J trimming: 9 bases; junction bases outside the gene matches: 7.

The genes are TRBV19 and TRBJ1-5; D might be TRBD1 (5 bases). CDR1 is LNHDA, CDR2 SQIVND, per germline (reference sequence). The V end lost 5 bases, the J end lost 6 bases, and 14 bases lay between the germline ends. This CDR3 is 14 amino acids long. As DNA, the CDR3 is TGTGCCAGTAGTGTAACAGGAGGGACTCAGCCCCAGCATTTT. The encoded protein is CASSVTGGTQPQHF.

This clone was picked up one time. V is TRBV11-3 and J is TRBJ2-5; 13 bases map to TRBD2. Germline V gives CDR1 SGHNT, CDR2 YENEEA. Trimming removed 4 bases from V and 2 bases from J; junction bases left unmatched: 13. CDR3 size: 19 residues. CDR3 sequence (DNA): TGTGCCAGCAGCTCCGGGACTAGCGGGGTCTTCGGGGTACAAGAGACCCAGTACTTC. Protein sequence: CASSSGTSGVFGVQETQYF.

CDR3 protein: CASSEQGARGQETQYF. As DNA, the CDR3 is TGCGCCAGCAGCGAACAGGGGGCGAGAGGCCAAGAGACCCAGTACTTC. V usage is TRBV5-1 and J usage is TRBJ2-5; TRBD1 matches 9 bases. After removal of 4 bases from V and 1 base from J, the junction contained 8 bases not matched to a gene. The germline gives CDR1 SGHRS, CDR2 YFSETQ. The CDR3 is made up of 16 amino acids. The entire variable domain, with the rest obtained from reference TRBV5-1 and TRBJ2-5, is as follows: KAGVTQTPRYLIKTRGQQVTLSCSPISGHRSVSWYQQTPGQGLQFLFEYFSETQRNKGNFPGRFSGRQFSNSRSEMNVSTLELGDSALYLCASSEQGARGQETQYFGPGTRLLVL.

The J gene is TRBJ1-5, the V gene TRBV4-2; TRBD1 agrees at 8 bases. Germline CDR1 reads LGHNA; CDR2 reads YNFKEQ. The CDR3 length is 14 residues. The ends lost 2 bases at V and 10 bases at J; junction bases unmatched: 7. CDR3 in amino acids: CASSQLDRVEPQHF. The CDR3 DNA sequence: TGTGCCAGCAGCCAACTGGACAGGGTCGAACCCCAGCATTTT.

This sequence joins TRBV6-4 and TRBJ2-3; D gene unclear. The CDR3 runs 13 residues. V was cut by 4 bases and J by 7 bases, with 12 bases left in between. In germline, CDR1 is MRHNA, CDR2 SNTAGT. The CDR3 DNA reads TGTGCCAGCAGTGCACCGGGTTCCAATACGCAGTATTTT. The encoded protein is CASSAPGSNTQYF.

The rearrangement joins TRBV6-1 to TRBJ2-3, with a possible D match to TRBD2 (6 bases). Germline-derived CDR1 and CDR2 are MNHNS and SASEGT. V was clipped by 1 base and J by 9 bases, with 17 bases between them. The CDR3 length is 15 residues. The CDR3 sequence: CASSEVTGTGRTQYF. The CDR3 nucleotides read TGTGCCAGCAGTGAAGTTACCGGGACTGGGAGAACGCAGTATTTT.

The chain combines TRBV6-5 with TRBJ2-1; TRBD2 matches 7 bases. Germline CDR1 is MNHEY and CDR2 is SVGAGI. This CDR3 is built from 13 residues. The V gene end was trimmed by 4 bases and the J gene end by 8 bases; junction bases not matched to a gene: 5. CDR3 protein: CASSSRTSHEQFF. In DNA, the CDR3 is TGTGCCAGCAGTTCCCGGACTAGTCATGAGCAGTTCTTC.

The chain couples TRBV5-1 to TRBJ2-7; 9 bases match TRBD1. This CDR3 has 13 amino acids. Germline lookup yields CDR1 SGHRS and CDR2 YFSETQ. V lost 5 bases, J lost 5 bases, and 5 bases stayed unmatched. CDR3 residues: CASSGTGSHEQYF. Written as DNA, the CDR3 is TGCGCCAGCAGTGGGACAGGGTCCCACGAGCAGTACTTC.

The chain combines TRBV28 with TRBJ1-1, with 7 bases aligning to TRBD1. Germline V gene sequence: CDR1 MDHEN, CDR2 SYDVKM. Trimming at V came to 5 bases and at J to 1 base, leaving 4 bases not matched to a gene. The CDR3 is made up of 14 amino acids. CDR3 sequence reads: CASSPWTGNTEAFF. DNA of the CDR3: TGTGCCAGCAGTCCTTGGACAGGGAACACTGAAGCTTTCTTT.

The chain joins TRBV20-1 to TRBJ1-5, with no clear D. This CDR3 region has 14 residues. The V gene's germline CDR1 is DFQATT and CDR2 SNEGSKA (reference sequence). Trimming cost V 3 bases and J 0 bases, with 9 bases left between them. The CDR3, as DNA: TGCAGTGCTAGTCGGGAGGGTAGCAATCAGCCCCAGCATTTT. It codes for CSASREGSNQPQHF.

J is TRBJ1-1 and V is TRBV3-1 (or the pseudogene TRBV3-2), with 8 bases that match TRBD1. Per germline, CDR1 LGHDT and CDR2 YNNKEL (reference sequence). The CDR3 runs to 13 residues. V lost 4 bases and J lost 4; bases outside the gene matches: 2. CDR3 in DNA: TGTGCCAGCAGCCTTCAGGGGGCCACTGAAGCTTTCTTT. Its translation is CASSLQGATEAFF.

V gene TRBV2 combines with J gene TRBJ2-7, with 7 bases that match TRBD2. The trim removed 9 bases at V and 0 bases at J, leaving 8 bases unmatched. Germline V gene sequence: CDR1 SNHLY, CDR2 FYNNEI. This CDR3 is built from 14 residues. Here the CDR3 DNA reads TGTGCCAGAGGGACTACCGAAAGCTCCTACGAGCAGTACTTC. This encodes CARGTTESSYEQYF. The variable domain in full, completed from reference TRBV2 and TRBJ2-7, reads EPEVTQTPSHQVTQMGQEVILRCVPISNHLYFYWYRQILGQKVEFLVSFYNNEISEKSEIFDDQFSVERPDGSNFTLKIRSTKLEDSAMYFCARGTTESSYEQYFGPGTRLTVT.

The chain has TRBV5-1 and TRBJ2-3; maybe TRBD1 (5 bases). This CDR3 has 15 amino acids. Germline CDR1 SGHRS, CDR2 YFSETQ. Trimming left V 0 bases short and J 6 bases short, with 14 bases between. The chain's CDR3 is CASSLDTPGSDTQYF. In nucleotides, the CDR3 is TGCGCCAGCAGCTTGGACACTCCAGGGTCGGATACGCAGTATTTT.

The chain has TRBV2 and TRBJ1-4; maybe TRBD1 (6 bases). Trimming stripped 8 bases from V and 5 bases from J, with 15 bases between. The CDR3 extends over 14 amino acids. CDR1 SNHLY and CDR2 FYNNEI come from the germline V gene. In DNA, the CDR3 is TGTGCCAGCCAGTCCTGGACAGTCAATGAAAAACTGTTTTTT. This sequence encodes CASQSWTVNEKLFF.

This clone has more than one count but fewer than ten. The chain has TRBV7-9 and TRBJ2-1; a weak D match, TRBD1 (6 bases). The CDR3 totals 13 residues. Between the trimmed V and J ends, which lost 1 base and 10 bases, there was a span of 11 bases. Germline CDR1 is SEHNR and CDR2 is FQNEAQ (reference sequence). In nucleotides, the CDR3 is TGTGCCAGCAGCTTAGACAGGGTGGGCGAGCAGTTCTTC. The encoded protein is CASSLDRVGEQFF.

Here the CDR3 DNA reads TGTGCCATCAGTGAGTCTCAGGGGAAGACAGATACGCAGTATTTT. It translates to CAISESQGKTDTQYF. The chain joins TRBV10-3 to TRBJ2-3; D perhaps matches TRBD1 (6 bases). Trimming stripped 0 bases from V and 3 bases from J, with 10 bases between. Germline V lookup: CDR1 ENHRY, CDR2 SYGVKD. This CDR3 comprises 15 residues.

This rearrangement joins TRBV9 to TRBJ2-1, with 10 positions matching TRBD1. This CDR3 is built from 15 residues. Germline CDR1 is SGDLS and CDR2 is YYNGEE. With V trimmed by 1 base and J by 6 bases, 4 bases remained unmatched. DNA of the CDR3: TGTGCCAGCAGCGTAAGGACAGGGGGTGTCAATGAGCAGTTCTTC. It specifies CASSVRTGGVNEQFF.